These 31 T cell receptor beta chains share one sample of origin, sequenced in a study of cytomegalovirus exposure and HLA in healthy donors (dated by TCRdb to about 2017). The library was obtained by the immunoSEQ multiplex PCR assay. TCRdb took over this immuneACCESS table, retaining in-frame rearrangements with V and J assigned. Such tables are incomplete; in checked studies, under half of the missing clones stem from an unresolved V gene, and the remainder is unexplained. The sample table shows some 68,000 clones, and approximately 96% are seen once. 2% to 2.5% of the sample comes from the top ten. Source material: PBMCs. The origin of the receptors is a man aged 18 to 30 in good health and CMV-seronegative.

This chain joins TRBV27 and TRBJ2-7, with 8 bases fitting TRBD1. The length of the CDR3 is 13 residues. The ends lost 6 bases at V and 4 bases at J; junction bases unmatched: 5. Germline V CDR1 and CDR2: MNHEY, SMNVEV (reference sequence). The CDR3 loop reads CASSPDREYEQYF. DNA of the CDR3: TGTGCCAGCAGCCCGGACAGGGAATACGAGCAGTACTTC.

DNA of the CDR3: TGTGCCAGCAGTGGGACAGGGGTGGGCAATGAGCAGTTCTTC. It codes for CASSGTGVGNEQFF. The rearrangement links TRBV27 to TRBJ2-1; TRBD1 agrees at 10 bases. Unmatched junction bases numbered 4, after V lost 5 bases and J lost 6 bases. The CDR3 covers 14 residues. CDR1 and CDR2 (germline): MNHEY, SMNVEV (reference sequence).

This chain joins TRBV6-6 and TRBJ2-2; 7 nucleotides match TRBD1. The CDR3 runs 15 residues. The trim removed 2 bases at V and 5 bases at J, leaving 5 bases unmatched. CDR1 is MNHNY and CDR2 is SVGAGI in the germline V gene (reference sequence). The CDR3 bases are TGTGCCAGCAGTTACAGGGGGCTAAGTACCGGGGAGCTGTTTTTT. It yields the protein CASSYRGLSTGELFF.

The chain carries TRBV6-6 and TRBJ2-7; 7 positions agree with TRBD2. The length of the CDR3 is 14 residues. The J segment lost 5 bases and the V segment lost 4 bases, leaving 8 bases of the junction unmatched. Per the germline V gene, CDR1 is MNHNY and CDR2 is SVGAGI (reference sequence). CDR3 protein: CASSSRGLHDEQYF. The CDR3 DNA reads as TGTGCCAGCAGTTCCCGGGGACTACACGACGAGCAGTACTTC.

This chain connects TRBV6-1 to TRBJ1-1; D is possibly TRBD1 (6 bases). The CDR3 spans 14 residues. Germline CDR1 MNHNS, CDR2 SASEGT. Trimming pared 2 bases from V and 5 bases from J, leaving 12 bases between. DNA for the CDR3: TGTGCCAGCAGTGAAACAGGGTTGGGGACTGAAGCTTTCTTT. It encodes CASSETGLGTEAFF.

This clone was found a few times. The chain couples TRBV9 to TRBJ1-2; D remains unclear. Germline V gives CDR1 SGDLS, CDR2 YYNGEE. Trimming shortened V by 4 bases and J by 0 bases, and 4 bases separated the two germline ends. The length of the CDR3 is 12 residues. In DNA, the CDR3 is TGTGCCAGCAGCCCTTCTAACTATGGCTACACCTTC. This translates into CASSPSNYGYTF.

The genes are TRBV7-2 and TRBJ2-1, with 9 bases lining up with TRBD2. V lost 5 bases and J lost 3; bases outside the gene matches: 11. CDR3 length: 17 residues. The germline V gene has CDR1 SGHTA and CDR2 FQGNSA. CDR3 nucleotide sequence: TGTGCCAGCAGCCGACCAATAGCGGGAGCGAACTACAATGAGCAGTTCTTC. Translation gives CASSRPIAGANYNEQFF. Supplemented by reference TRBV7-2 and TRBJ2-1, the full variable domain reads GAGVSQSPSNKVTEKGKDVELRCDPISGHTALYWYRQSLGQGLEFLIYFQGNSAPDKSGLPSDRFSAERTGGSVSTLTIQRTQQEDSAVYLCASSRPIAGANYNEQFFGPGTRLTVL.

CDR3 protein: CASVSGQGGSGANVLTF. CDR3 nucleotide sequence: TGTGCCAGCGTGTCTGGACAGGGCGGCTCTGGGGCCAACGTCCTGACTTTC. The chain has TRBV5-4 and TRBJ2-6; 8 nucleotides agree with TRBD1. Germline V lookup: CDR1 SGHNT, CDR2 YYREEE (reference sequence). Trimming cost V 7 bases and J 0 bases; bases outside gene matches: 9. The CDR3 is made up of 17 amino acids. Based on the CDR3 plus reference TRBV5-4 and TRBJ2-6, the full variable domain is ETGVTQSPTHLIKTRGQQVTLRCSSQSGHNTVSWYQQALGQGPQFIFQYYREEENGRGNFPPRFSGLQFPNYSSELNVNALELDDSALYLCASVSGQGGSGANVLTFGAGSRLTVL.

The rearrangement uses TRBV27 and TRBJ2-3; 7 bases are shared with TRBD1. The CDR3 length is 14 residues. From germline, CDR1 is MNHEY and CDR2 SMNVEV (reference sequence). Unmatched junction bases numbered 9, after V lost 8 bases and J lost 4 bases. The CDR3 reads CASSGTALADTQYF. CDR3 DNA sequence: TGTGCCAGCTCCGGGACAGCGTTGGCAGATACGCAGTATTTT.

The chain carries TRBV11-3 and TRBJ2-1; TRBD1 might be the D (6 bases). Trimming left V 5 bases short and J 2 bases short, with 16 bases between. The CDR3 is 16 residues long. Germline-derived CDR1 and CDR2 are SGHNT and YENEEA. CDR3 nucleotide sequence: TGTGCCAGCAGCGATAACAGGGTTGGCACCTACAATGAGCAGTTCTTC. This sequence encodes CASSDNRVGTYNEQFF.

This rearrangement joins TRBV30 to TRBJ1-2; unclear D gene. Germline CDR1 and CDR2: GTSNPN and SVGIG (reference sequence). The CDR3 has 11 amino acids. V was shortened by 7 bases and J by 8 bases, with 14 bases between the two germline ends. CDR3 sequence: CAYKVARGYTF. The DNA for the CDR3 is TGTGCCTATAAGGTAGCCCGGGGCTACACCTTC.

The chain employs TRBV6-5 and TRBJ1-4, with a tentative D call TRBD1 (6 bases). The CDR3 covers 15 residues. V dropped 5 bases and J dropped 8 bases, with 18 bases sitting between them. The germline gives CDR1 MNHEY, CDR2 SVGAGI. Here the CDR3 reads CASSTQQGQTEKLFF. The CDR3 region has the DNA TGTGCCAGCAGTACCCAACAGGGCCAGACGGAAAAACTGTTTTTT.

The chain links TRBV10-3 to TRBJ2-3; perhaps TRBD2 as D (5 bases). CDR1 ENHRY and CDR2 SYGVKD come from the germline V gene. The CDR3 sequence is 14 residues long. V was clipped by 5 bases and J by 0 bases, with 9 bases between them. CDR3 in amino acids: CAISPGRSTDTQYF. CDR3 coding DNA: TGTGCCATCAGTCCGGGGAGAAGCACAGATACGCAGTATTTT.

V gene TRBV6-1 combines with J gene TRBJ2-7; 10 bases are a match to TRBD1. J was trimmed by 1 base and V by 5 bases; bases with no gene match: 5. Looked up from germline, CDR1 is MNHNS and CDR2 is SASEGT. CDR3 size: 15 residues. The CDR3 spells CASSPRDRGSYEQYF. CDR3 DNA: TGTGCCAGCAGTCCACGGGACAGGGGATCCTACGAGCAGTACTTC.

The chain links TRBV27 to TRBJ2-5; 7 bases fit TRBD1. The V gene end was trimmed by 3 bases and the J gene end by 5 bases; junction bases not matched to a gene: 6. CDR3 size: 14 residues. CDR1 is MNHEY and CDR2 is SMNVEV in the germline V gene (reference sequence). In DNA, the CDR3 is TGTGCCAGCAGTTTCCAGACAGGGCAGGAGACCCAGTACTTC. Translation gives CASSFQTGQETQYF.

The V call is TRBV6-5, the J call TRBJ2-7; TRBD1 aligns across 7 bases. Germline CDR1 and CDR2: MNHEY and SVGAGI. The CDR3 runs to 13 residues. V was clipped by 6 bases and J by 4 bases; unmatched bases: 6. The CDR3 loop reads CASSPGQVYEQYF. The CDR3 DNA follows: TGTGCCAGCAGCCCCGGACAGGTATACGAGCAGTACTTC.

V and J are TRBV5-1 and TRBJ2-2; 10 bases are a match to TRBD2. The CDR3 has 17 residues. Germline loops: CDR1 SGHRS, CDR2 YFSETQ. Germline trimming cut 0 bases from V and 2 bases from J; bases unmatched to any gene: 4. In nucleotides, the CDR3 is TGCGCCAGCAGCTTGGTAGGGACTAGCGAAAACACCGGGGAGCTGTTTTTT. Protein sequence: CASSLVGTSENTGELFF.

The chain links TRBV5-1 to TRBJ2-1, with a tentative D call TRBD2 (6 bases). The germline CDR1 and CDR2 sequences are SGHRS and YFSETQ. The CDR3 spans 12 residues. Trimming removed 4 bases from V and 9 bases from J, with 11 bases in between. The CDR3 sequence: CASSMTRGEQFF. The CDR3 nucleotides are TGCGCCAGCAGCATGACTAGAGGTGAGCAGTTCTTC.

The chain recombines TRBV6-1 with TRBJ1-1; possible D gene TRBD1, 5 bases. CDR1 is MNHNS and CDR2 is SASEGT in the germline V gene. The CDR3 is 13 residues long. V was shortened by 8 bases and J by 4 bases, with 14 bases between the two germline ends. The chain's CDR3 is CASCHPGLTEAFF. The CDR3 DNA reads TGTGCCAGCTGCCATCCGGGACTCACTGAAGCTTTCTTT.

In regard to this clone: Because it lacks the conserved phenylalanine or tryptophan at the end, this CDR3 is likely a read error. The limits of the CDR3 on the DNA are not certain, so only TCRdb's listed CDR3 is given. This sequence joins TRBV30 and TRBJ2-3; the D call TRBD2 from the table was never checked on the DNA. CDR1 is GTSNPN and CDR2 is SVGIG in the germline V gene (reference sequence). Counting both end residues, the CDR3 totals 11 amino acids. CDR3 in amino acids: CAWSGGTSVVI.

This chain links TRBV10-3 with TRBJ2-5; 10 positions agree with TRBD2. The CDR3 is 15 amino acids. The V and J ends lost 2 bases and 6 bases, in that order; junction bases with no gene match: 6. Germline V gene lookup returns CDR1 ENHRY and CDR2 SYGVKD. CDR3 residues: CAISEPRTSGQTQYF. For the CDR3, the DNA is TGTGCCATCAGTGAGCCCAGGACTAGCGGACAGACCCAGTACTTC.

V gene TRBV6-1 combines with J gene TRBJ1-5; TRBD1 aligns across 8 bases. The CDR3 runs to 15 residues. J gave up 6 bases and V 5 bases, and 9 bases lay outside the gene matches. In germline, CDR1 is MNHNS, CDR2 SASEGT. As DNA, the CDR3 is TGTGCCAGCAGTTTGACAGGGGACGGTAGTCAGCCCCAGCATTTT. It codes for CASSLTGDGSQPQHF.

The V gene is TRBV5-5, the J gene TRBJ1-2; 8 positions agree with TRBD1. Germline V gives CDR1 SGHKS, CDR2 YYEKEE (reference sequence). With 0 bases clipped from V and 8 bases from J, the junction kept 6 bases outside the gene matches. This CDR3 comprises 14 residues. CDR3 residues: CASSLAQGAVGYTF. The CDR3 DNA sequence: TGTGCCAGCAGCTTGGCGCAGGGGGCGGTCGGCTACACCTTC. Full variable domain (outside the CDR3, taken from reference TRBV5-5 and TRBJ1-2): DAGVTQSPTHLIKTRGQQVTLRCSPISGHKSVSWYQQVLGQGPQFIFQYYEKEERGRGNFPDRFSARQFPNYSSELNVNALLLGDSALYLCASSLAQGAVGYTFGSGTRLTVV.

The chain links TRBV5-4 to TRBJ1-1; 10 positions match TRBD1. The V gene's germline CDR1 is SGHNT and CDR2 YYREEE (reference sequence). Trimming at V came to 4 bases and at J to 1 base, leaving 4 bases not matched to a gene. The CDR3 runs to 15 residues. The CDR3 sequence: CASSPRTGGNTEAFF. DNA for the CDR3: TGTGCCAGCAGCCCGCGGACAGGGGGGAACACTGAAGCTTTCTTT.

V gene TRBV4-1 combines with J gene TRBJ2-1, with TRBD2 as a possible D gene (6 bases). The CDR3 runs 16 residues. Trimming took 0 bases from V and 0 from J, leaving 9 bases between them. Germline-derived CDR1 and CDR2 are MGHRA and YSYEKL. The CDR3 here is CASSQDGGRSYNEQFF. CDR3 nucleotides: TGCGCCAGCAGCCAAGATGGAGGGCGCTCCTACAATGAGCAGTTCTTC.

The CDR3 DNA reads as TGTGCCAGCAGGTGGGACAGGGGGTTCGCTGAAGCTTTCTTT. Its translation is CASRWDRGFAEAFF. The V and J genes are TRBV28 and TRBJ1-1; 11 bases agree with TRBD1. Germline-derived CDR1 and CDR2 are MDHEN and SYDVKM. The CDR3 is made up of 14 amino acids. With V trimmed by 6 bases and J by 6 bases, 6 bases remained unmatched.

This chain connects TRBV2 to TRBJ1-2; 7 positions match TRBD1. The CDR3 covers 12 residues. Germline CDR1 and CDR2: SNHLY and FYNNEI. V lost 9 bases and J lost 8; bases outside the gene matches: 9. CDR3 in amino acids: CARRQGSEGYTF. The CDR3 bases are TGTGCCAGAAGACAGGGTTCTGAAGGCTACACCTTC.

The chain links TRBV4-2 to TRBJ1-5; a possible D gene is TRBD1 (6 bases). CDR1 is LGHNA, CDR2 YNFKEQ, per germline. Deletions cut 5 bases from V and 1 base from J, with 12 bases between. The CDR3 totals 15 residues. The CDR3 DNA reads TGTGCCAGCAGCGCGAACAGGGTAAGCAATCAGCCCCAGCATTTT. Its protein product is CASSANRVSNQPQHF.

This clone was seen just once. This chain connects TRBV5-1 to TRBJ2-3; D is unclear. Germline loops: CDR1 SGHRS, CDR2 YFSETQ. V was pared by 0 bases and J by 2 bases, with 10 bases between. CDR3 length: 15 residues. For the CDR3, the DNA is TGCGCCAGCAGCTTGGTCGGTCTAGTCACAGATACGCAGTATTTT. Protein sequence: CASSLVGLVTDTQYF.

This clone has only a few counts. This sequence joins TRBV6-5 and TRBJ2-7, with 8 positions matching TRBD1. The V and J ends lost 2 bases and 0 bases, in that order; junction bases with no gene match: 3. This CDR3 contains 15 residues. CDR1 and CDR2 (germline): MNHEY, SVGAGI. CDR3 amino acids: CASSYGQGSSYEQYF. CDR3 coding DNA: TGTGCCAGCAGTTACGGACAGGGAAGCTCCTACGAGCAGTACTTC.

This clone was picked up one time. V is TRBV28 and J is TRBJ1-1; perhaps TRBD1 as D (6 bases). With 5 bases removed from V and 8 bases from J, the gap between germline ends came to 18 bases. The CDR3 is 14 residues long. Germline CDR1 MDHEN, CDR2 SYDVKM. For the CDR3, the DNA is TGTGCCAGCAGTGCCCCGCAGGGGAGGGTCGAAGCTTTCTTT. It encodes CASSAPQGRVEAFF.